Listed here are 3 T cell receptor beta chains from one sample, sequenced in a study of blood T cell repertoires in COVID-19. Using immunoSEQ multiplex PCR, the repertoire was profiled, and TCRdb retains in-frame clones only, with some absent. Found here are 150,000 to 200,000 clones, approximately 86% of them singletons; the top ten hold about 2.6%. Sequenced material: peripheral blood. The receptors come from a man aged 35-49 years with active or convalescent COVID-19.

The gene calls are TRBV24-1 and TRBJ2-1; 9 bases are shared with TRBD1. Germline V gene data show CDR1 as KGHDR and CDR2 as SFDVKD. The V and J ends lost 10 bases and 7 bases, in that order; junction bases with no gene match: 10. The CDR3 sequence is 14 residues long. The CDR3 DNA reads TGTGCCACTGGTCCGGGACAGGGTTTGAATGAGCAGTTCTTC. Amino acid sequence: CATGPGQGLNEQFF.

The rearrangement uses TRBV19 and TRBJ1-2; no clear D. From germline, CDR1 is LNHDA and CDR2 SQIVND (reference sequence). The CDR3 spans 13 residues. Trimming pared 10 bases from V and 8 bases from J, leaving 20 bases between. CDR3 residues: CATSEILTMGYTF. The CDR3 DNA sequence: TGTGCCACCTCAGAAATCCTAACTATGGGCTACACCTTC.

The chain combines TRBV7-9 with TRBJ1-4; D is perhaps TRBD1 (5 bases). CDR3 length: 17 amino acids. Germline-derived CDR1 and CDR2 are SEHNR and FQNEAQ (reference sequence). V lost 7 bases to trimming and J lost 0 bases, with 18 bases between them. The CDR3 protein is CASMKLGRGPTNEKLFF. CDR3 in DNA: TGTGCCAGCATGAAACTGGGGCGGGGCCCAACTAATGAAAAACTGTTTTTT.